This T cell receptor beta chain was sequenced during a study of CD8 T cells in ankylosing spondylitis. Notes on the study in general: Enrichment of disease-linked clones was reportedly significant in matched ankylosing spondylitis synovial fluid. A CD8+ phenotype characterized the disease-linked clones, which were relatively rare in peripheral blood. Several highly homologous variants formed a TCR beta motif that appeared characteristic of ankylosing spondylitis blood.

The CDR3 consists of 14 residues. V was pared by 4 bases and J by 3 bases, with 15 bases between. The germline V gene encodes CDR1 DFQATT and CDR2 SNEGSKA (reference sequence). This clonotype has a count of ten or more. Its antigen is not known. For TCR beta, libraries came from quantitative 5'-RACE with molecular barcodes. TCRdb re-analysed the 5' RACE reads in MiXCR, keeping a single row per CDR3 protein. Among fewer than 250,000 distinct CDR3 sequences listed, more than 9% were seen once. The sequenced sample consisted of blood, either unsorted or a sorted T cell fraction (not recorded which). The chain links TRBV20-1 to TRBJ1-1; maybe TRBD1 (6 bases). This sequence was found in a male donor with ankylosing spondylitis or in good health (not recorded which). CDR3 residues: CSATEGGRDTEAFF. The CDR3, as DNA: TGCAGTGCTACTGAGGGGGGGAGAGACACTGAAGCTTTCTTT.